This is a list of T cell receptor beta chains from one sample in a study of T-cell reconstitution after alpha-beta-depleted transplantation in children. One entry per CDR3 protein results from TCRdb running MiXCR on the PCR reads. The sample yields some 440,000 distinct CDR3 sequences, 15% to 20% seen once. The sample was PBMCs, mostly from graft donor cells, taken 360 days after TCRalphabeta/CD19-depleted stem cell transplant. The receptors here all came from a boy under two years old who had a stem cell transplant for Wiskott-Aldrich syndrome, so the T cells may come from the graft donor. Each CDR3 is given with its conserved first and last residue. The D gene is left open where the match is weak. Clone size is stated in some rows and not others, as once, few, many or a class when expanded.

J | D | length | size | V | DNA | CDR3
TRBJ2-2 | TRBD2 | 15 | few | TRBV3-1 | TGTGCCAGCAGCCAAGCCGGGAGGGGGTCCGGGGAGCTGTTTTTT | CASSQAGRGSGELFF
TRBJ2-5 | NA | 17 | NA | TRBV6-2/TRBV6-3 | TGTGCCAGCAGTTACGGCCCCCTTCTAGCGAATCAAGAGACCCAGTACTTC | CASSYGPLLANQETQYF
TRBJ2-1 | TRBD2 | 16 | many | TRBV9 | TGTGCCAGCAGCGTAGCTATCGGGGAGGGCCTTGATGAGCAGTTCTTC | CASSVAIGEGLDEQFF
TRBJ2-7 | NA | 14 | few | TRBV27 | TGTGCCAGCAGTTTAAAAGGGAGTATGAGCGAGCAGTACTTC | CASSLKGSMSEQYF
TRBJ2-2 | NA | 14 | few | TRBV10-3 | TGTGCCATCAGTCCGGGACTTCCCACCGGGGAGCTGTTTTTT | CAISPGLPTGELFF
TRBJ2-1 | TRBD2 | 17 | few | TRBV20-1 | TGCAGTGCTAGAGATCGGAGCGGGAGGTCAAGGTACAATGAGCAGTTCTTC | CSARDRSGRSRYNEQFF
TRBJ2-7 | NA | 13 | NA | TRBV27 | TGTGCCAGCAGCTCGAACAGGAACTACGAGCAGTACTTC | CASSSNRNYEQYF
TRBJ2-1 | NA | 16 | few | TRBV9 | TGTGCCAGCAGCCCAGGGGGGGACTACATTTGGGATGAGCAGTTCTTC | CASSPGGDYIWDEQFF
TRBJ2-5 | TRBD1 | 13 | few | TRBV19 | TGTGCCAGTAGCACAGGGGGCCGAGAGACCCAGTACTTC | CASSTGGRETQYF
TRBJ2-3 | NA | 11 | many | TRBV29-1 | TGCAGCGTTGAGTGGGGGGATACGCAGTATTTT | CSVEWGDTQYF
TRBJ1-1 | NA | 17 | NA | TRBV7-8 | TGTGCCAGCAGCTATAGGTCCCGGGACAACCCGAACACTGAAGCTTTCTTT | CASSYRSRDNPNTEAFF
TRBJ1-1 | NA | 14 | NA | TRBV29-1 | TGCAGCGTCAAACGAACGACAGGGAACACTGAAGCTTTCTTT | CSVKRTTGNTEAFF
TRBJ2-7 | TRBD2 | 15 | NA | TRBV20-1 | TGCAGTGCTAGCTCCCCCAGGACTAGCGGAGACGAGCAGTACTTC | CSASSPRTSGDEQYF
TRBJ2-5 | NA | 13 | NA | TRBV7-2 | TGTGCCAGCAGCCCAGGGTTTCAGGTGACCCAGTACTTC | CASSPGFQVTQYF
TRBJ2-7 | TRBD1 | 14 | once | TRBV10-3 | TGTGCCATCAGGAGACCGACAGGGGGTTACGAGCAGTACTTC | CAIRRPTGGYEQYF
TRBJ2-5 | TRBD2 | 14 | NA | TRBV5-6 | TGTGCCAGCATCTCGGGACTAGAAGGGGAGACCCAGTACTTC | CASISGLEGETQYF
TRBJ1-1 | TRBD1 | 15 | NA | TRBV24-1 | TGTGCCACCAGTCGGGGACAGGGCATGAACACTGAAGCTTTCTTT | CATSRGQGMNTEAFF
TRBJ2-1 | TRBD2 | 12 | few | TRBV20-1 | TGCAGTGCTCGTCGGCTAGCGGGAGGGCAGTTCTTC | CSARRLAGGQFF
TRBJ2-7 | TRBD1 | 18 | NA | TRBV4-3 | TGCGCCAGCAGCCAGTATATCTTGGGACAGGGGATTTGCTACGAGCAGTACTTC | CASSQYILGQGICYEQYF
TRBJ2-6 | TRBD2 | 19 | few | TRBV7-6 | TGTGCCAGCAGCTTAGATCTCCAGGGACTAGCGTCTGGGGCCAACGTCCTGACTTTC | CASSLDLQGLASGANVLTF
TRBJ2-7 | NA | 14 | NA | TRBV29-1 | TGCAGCGTTGTCCGTGCTGGGGCCTTTTACGAGCAGTACTTC | CSVVRAGAFYEQYF
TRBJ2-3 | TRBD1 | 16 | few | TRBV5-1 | TGCGCCAGCAGCGTTGGGGACAGGGTTGGAACAGATACGCAGTATTTT | CASSVGDRVGTDTQYF
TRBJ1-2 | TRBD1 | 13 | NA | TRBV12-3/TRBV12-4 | TGTGCCAGCCGGGAGGGGAGGGGGCATGGCTACACCTTC | CASREGRGHGYTF
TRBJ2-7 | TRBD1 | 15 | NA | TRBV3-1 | TGTGCCAGCAGCCAAGATAGGACAGGGGTCGACGAGCAGTACTTC | CASSQDRTGVDEQYF
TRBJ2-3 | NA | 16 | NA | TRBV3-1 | TGTGCCAGCAGCCCGTTAGGGACTTTCACGACAGATACGCAGTATTTT | CASSPLGTFTTDTQYF
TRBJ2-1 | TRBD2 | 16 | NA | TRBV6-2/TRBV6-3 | TGTGCCAGCAGTTACTCCGGGACTAGAATTATCAATGAGCAGTTCTTC | CASSYSGTRIINEQFF
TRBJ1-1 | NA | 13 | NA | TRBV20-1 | TGCAGTGCTAGATCCGGCAAGGGCACTGAAGCTTTCTTT | CSARSGKGTEAFF
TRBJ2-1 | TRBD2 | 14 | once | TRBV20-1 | TGCAGTGCCGTAGCGGGAGGGCCTGGTAATGAGCAGTTCTTC | CSAVAGGPGNEQFF